Each of the 20 T cell receptor beta chains below was sequenced from the same sample in a study of OX40 agonist ivuxolimab in advanced cancers. The repertoire was sequenced with immunoSEQ multiplex PCR; TCRdb's copy has only in-frame clones and lacks some. The table records 40,000 to 45,000 clones, approximately 80% of them present only once. This sample comprised CD4+ or CD8+ T cells sorted from blood, obtained in a trial of the OX40 agonist ivuxolimab. These receptors were obtained from an adult with an advanced solid tumor such as melanoma, head and neck, liver or kidney cancer.

The CDR3 DNA sequence: TGTGCCAGCCACCCCCGGGGGGCAGGTGGAAACACCATATATTTT. The encoded protein is CASHPRGAGGNTIYF. This chain joins TRBV18 and TRBJ1-3, with D possibly TRBD1 on 6 matching bases. Germline assignment: CDR1 KGHSH and CDR2 LQKENI. This CDR3 has 15 residues. V shed 8 bases and J shed 3 bases, with 17 bases lying between them.

CDR3 protein: CASSPPYYLTWTSGASNEQFF. Here the CDR3 DNA reads TGTGCCAGCTCACCACCGTATTACCTTACCTGGACAAGCGGCGCGAGTAATGAGCAGTTCTTC. The J gene is TRBJ2-1, the V gene TRBV18, with D perhaps being TRBD1 or TRBD2 (5 bases each). The CDR3 sequence is 21 residues long. Trimming shortened V by 0 bases and J by 7 bases, and 31 bases separated the two germline ends. Looked up from germline, CDR1 is KGHSH and CDR2 is LQKENI.

This rearrangement joins TRBV11-2 to TRBJ2-7; D remains ambiguous. CDR1 is SGHAT, CDR2 FQNNGV, per germline. This CDR3 comprises 11 residues. Trimming removed 3 bases from V and 3 bases from J, with 3 bases in between. The CDR3 region is CASSFYYEQYF. In DNA, the CDR3 is TGTGCCAGCAGCTTTTACTACGAGCAGTACTTC.

The V and J genes are TRBV5-1 and TRBJ2-5; D ambiguous. This CDR3 contains 16 residues. Germline V gene data show CDR1 as SGHRS and CDR2 as YFSETQ. The V gene lost 0 bases and the J gene lost 5 bases, with 17 bases spanning the gap. CDR3 residues: CASSLGLSPSIETQYF. The CDR3 DNA reads TGCGCCAGCAGCTTGGGCCTCAGCCCATCTATCGAGACCCAGTACTTC.

This clone came up once. The V gene is TRBV28, the J gene TRBJ2-2; D not certain. Germline values: CDR1 MDHEN, CDR2 SYDVKM. This CDR3 is built from 14 residues. V lost 7 bases, J lost 0 bases, and 9 bases lay in between. The CDR3 loop reads CASTSNANTGELFF. The CDR3 DNA reads TGTGCCAGCACATCCAACGCGAACACCGGGGAGCTGTTTTTT.

The gene calls are TRBV5-1 and TRBJ2-3; maybe TRBD1 (5 bases). CDR1 SGHRS and CDR2 YFSETQ come from the germline V gene. This CDR3 contains 14 residues. Trimming pared 4 bases from V and 4 bases from J, leaving 13 bases between. The CDR3 bases are TGCGCCAGCAGCCCCCAGGGATACGCAGATACGCAGTATTTT. Residues: CASSPQGYADTQYF.

The chain has TRBV11-2 and TRBJ1-2; D is unresolved. This CDR3 is 17 amino acids long. Looked up from germline, CDR1 is SGHAT and CDR2 is FQNNGV. V gave up 1 base and J gave up 4 bases, with 19 bases separating them. The chain's CDR3 is CASSLVQFLGRTYGYTF. CDR3 DNA: TGTGCCAGCAGCTTAGTGCAGTTTTTAGGGCGGACCTATGGCTACACCTTC.

This clone was recorded only once. The chain carries TRBV27 and TRBJ2-3; perhaps TRBD2 as D (6 bases). The CDR3 is made up of 15 amino acids. Germline loops: CDR1 MNHEY, CDR2 SMNVEV (reference sequence). Deletions cut 10 bases from V and 1 base from J, with 18 bases between. The CDR3 sequence: CATFSGRGRTDTQYF. The DNA for the CDR3 is TGTGCCACCTTTAGCGGTCGAGGGCGCACAGATACGCAGTATTTT.

The chain carries TRBV18 and TRBJ2-3; 11 bases match TRBD2. Germline V CDR1 and CDR2: KGHSH, LQKENI. The CDR3 sequence is 16 residues long. The V segment lost 3 bases and the J segment 8 bases; nucleotides outside the gene matches: 10. The CDR3 DNA is TGTGCCAGCTCACCGATAGCTAGCGGGAGGACCGGTACGCAGTATTTT. This translates into CASSPIASGRTGTQYF.

The genes are TRBV5-6 and TRBJ1-4; no clear D. Germline values: CDR1 SGHDT, CDR2 YYEEEE. V was cut by 2 bases and J by 5 bases, with 10 bases left in between. The CDR3 spans 14 residues. Written as DNA, the CDR3 is TGTGCCAGCAGCTTTAGAGGAGGGAATGAAAAACTGTTTTTT. The encoded protein is CASSFRGGNEKLFF. Combining the CDR3 with reference TRBV5-6 and TRBJ1-4 gives the whole variable domain DAGVTQSPTHLIKTRGQQVTLRCSPKSGHDTVSWYQQALGQGPQFIFQYYEEEERQRGNFPDRFSGHQFPNYSSELNVNALLLGDSALYLCASSFRGGNEKLFFGSGTQLSVL.

The table lists this clone with a few counts. The rearrangement joins TRBV19 to TRBJ1-4; D possibly corresponds to TRBD1 (6 bases). CDR1 and CDR2 from the germline V gene are LNHDA and SQIVND (reference sequence). V lost 3 bases to trimming and J lost 7 bases, with 6 bases between them. This CDR3 is 12 amino acids long. CDR3 in DNA: TGTGCCAGTAGTATCAGGGGTGAAAAACTGTTTTTT. Translated: CASSIRGEKLFF.

This rearrangement joins TRBV30 to TRBJ1-1, with no clear D. Germline CDR1 and CDR2: GTSNPN and SVGIG (reference sequence). This CDR3 has 12 amino acids. With 4 bases removed from V and 1 base from J, the gap between germline ends came to 7 bases. The CDR3 here is CAWNPANTEAFF. The CDR3 DNA sequence: TGTGCCTGGAACCCCGCGAACACTGAAGCTTTCTTT.

This chain uses TRBV2 with TRBJ2-4; 7 bases fit TRBD2. The germline V gene encodes CDR1 SNHLY and CDR2 FYNNEI. The CDR3 extends over 14 amino acids. Germline trimming cut 8 bases from V and 1 base from J; bases unmatched to any gene: 5. The CDR3 DNA follows: TGTGCCAGCGGAGGTAGCGGGGCCAAAAACATTCAGTACTTC. It specifies CASGGSGAKNIQYF.

There are a few counts of this clone. CDR3: CASSRDKIYGYTF. The CDR3 nucleotides read TGCGCCAGCAGTCGGGACAAGATCTATGGCTACACCTTC. The genes are TRBV10-2 and TRBJ1-2; a weak D match, TRBD1 (6 bases). Germline-derived CDR1 and CDR2 are WSHSY and SAAADI. The CDR3 extends over 13 amino acids. V was trimmed by 5 bases and J by 4 bases, leaving 11 bases between them.

The chain recombines TRBV5-3 with TRBJ2-5; the D gene is possibly TRBD1 (6 bases). TRBV5-3 is an ORF for which the function is uncertain. The CDR3 has 13 residues. V lost 8 bases, J lost 5 bases, and 16 bases lay in between. The chain's CDR3 is CASSQGSEETQYF. The CDR3 DNA follows: TGTGCCAGCAGCCAGGGGTCCGAGGAGACCCAGTACTTC.

The gene calls are TRBV4-3 and TRBJ2-7, with a tentative D call TRBD2 (6 bases). Germline CDR1 LGHNA, CDR2 YSLEER. The CDR3 consists of 16 residues. V lost 0 bases and J 4 bases, leaving 16 bases between the germline ends. The CDR3 loop reads CASSQDYGGGLYEQYF. The CDR3, as DNA: TGCGCCAGCAGCCAAGATTACGGCGGAGGGTTGTACGAGCAGTACTTC.

The J gene is TRBJ1-5, the V gene TRBV6-5; the D is unclear. CDR1 MNHEY and CDR2 SVGAGI come from the germline V gene. V gave up 6 bases and J gave up 11 bases, with 17 bases separating them. The CDR3 is 13 amino acids. CDR3 protein: CASSPSPSGAQHF. CDR3 DNA sequence: TGTGCCAGCAGCCCGTCTCCGTCTGGGGCCCAGCATTTT.

The V and J genes are TRBV19 and TRBJ1-2; D unresolved. Per the germline V gene, CDR1 is LNHDA and CDR2 is SQIVND (reference sequence). The CDR3 spans 13 residues. The V gene lost 6 bases and the J gene lost 3 bases, with 11 bases spanning the gap. The CDR3, as DNA: TGTGCCAGTAGAAGAAATGAAGACTATGGCTACACCTTC. Its translation is CASRRNEDYGYTF. Full variable domain (rest looked up from reference TRBV19 and TRBJ1-2): DGGITQSPKYLFRKEGQNVTLSCEQNLNHDAMYWYRQDPGQGLRLIYYSQIVNDFQKGDIAEGYSVSREKKESFPLTVTSAQKNPTAFYLCASRRNEDYGYTFGSGTRLTVV.

The CDR3: CSAGRGTTIYF. In DNA, the CDR3 is TGCAGTGCCGGCCGGGGTACCACCATATATTTT. The chain couples TRBV20-1 to TRBJ1-3; D not resolved. This CDR3 comprises 11 residues. The V end lost 6 bases, the J end lost 9 bases, and 12 bases lay between the germline ends. Germline V gene data show CDR1 as DFQATT and CDR2 as SNEGSKA (reference sequence).

This chain uses TRBV6-1 with TRBJ2-3; no firm D call. CDR1 and CDR2 (germline): MNHNS, SASEGT. Trimming pared 1 base from V and 0 bases from J, leaving 11 bases between. CDR3 length: 16 amino acids. CDR3 sequence (DNA): TGTGCCAGCAGTGAAGAAGGAAGCATCAGCACAGATACGCAGTATTTT. It yields the protein CASSEEGSISTDTQYF.